This is a list of T cell receptor beta chains from one sample in a study of T-cell reconstitution after alpha-beta-depleted transplantation in children. TCRdb itself ran the PCR reads through MiXCR, one entry per CDR3 protein. Altogether some 550,000 distinct CDR3 sequences are present, about a sixth being singletons, with the ten largest covering approximately 3%. Sequences were derived from PBMCs from the stem cell graft donor, sampled from the stem cell graft. These receptors originate from a human donor who donated a stem cell graft to a child with acute lymphoblastic leukemia. Both conserved end residues are part of each CDR3. A D gene is named only where the DNA matches it firmly. Clone size appears in some rows only: once, few, many, or a class for an expanded clone.

J gene | V gene | clone size | D gene | CDR3 DNA | CDR3 protein
TRBJ2-7 | TRBV9 | - | - | TGTGCCAGCAGCGTAGTAGACGGCTCCTACGAGCAGTACTTC | CASSVVDGSYEQYF
TRBJ1-6 | TRBV27 | - | - | TGTGCCAGCAGTCGGCCGGGAGCTTCGGCACCCCTCCACTTT | CASSRPGASAPLHF
TRBJ1-2 | TRBV18 | few | - | TGTGCCAGCTCCCCGCAATCCGGGGGCACGTATGGCTACACCTTC | CASSPQSGGTYGYTF
TRBJ2-3 | TRBV20-1 | - | - | TGCAGTGCCCTGCCGGGGGTTATAGCAGATACGCAGTATTTT | CSALPGVIADTQYF
TRBJ2-1 | TRBV7-9 | - | TRBD2 | TGTGCCAGCAGCCCCGGGACTAGCGGGAGTGATTGGAATGAGCAGTTCTTC | CASSPGTSGSDWNEQFF
TRBJ1-2 | TRBV12-3/TRBV12-4 | - | TRBD1 | TGTGCCACGGGACAGGGGGCTGACTATGGCTACACCTTC | CATGQGADYGYTF
TRBJ1-5 | TRBV5-1 | - | - | TGCGCCAGCAGCTTGGTTGGCAGCCCCGGTGGAGCCCAGCATTTT | CASSLVGSPGGAQHF
TRBJ1-1 | TRBV12-3/TRBV12-4 | many | - | TGTGCCAGCAGTTTCAGGGTGAACACTGAAGCTTTCTTT | CASSFRVNTEAFF
TRBJ1-3 | TRBV9 | - | - | TGTGCCAGCAGCGTAGCAGGGACTGGAAACACCATATATTTT | CASSVAGTGNTIYF
TRBJ2-3 | TRBV20-1 | many | - | TGCAGTGCTAGTCCCCAGGAGGCCGCGTATACGCAGTATTTT | CSASPQEAAYTQYF
TRBJ1-1 | TRBV2 | - | TRBD1 | TGTGCCAGCCGGGGACAGGGGATGCCTGAAGCTTTCTTT | CASRGQGMPEAFF
TRBJ1-5 | TRBV11-2 | - | TRBD1 | TGTGCCAGCAGCTCCCTGGGGGGACAGGGCAATCAGCCCCAGCATTTT | CASSSLGGQGNQPQHF
TRBJ2-4 | TRBV18 | few | - | TGTGCCAGCTCTCACCGCCTTGGGAATCTAGCCAAAAACATTCAGTACTTC | CASSHRLGNLAKNIQYF
TRBJ1-1 | TRBV29-1 | - | - | TGCAGCGTTGGGGGGGGGGTTTCCAGTGCTGAAGCTTTCTTT | CSVGGGVSSAEAFF
TRBJ2-1 | TRBV7-8 | few | - | TGTGCCAGCAGCTTCGGTGGGAGCGAATATGAGCAGTTCTTC | CASSFGGSEYEQFF
TRBJ1-2 | TRBV20-1 | few | TRBD1 | TGCAGTGCTAGAGATTGGGACAGGGGTAGCTATGGCTACACCTTC | CSARDWDRGSYGYTF
TRBJ1-2 | TRBV6-1 | few | - | TGTGCCAGCAGCCCTTCGTTTAACTATGGCTACACCTTC | CASSPSFNYGYTF
TRBJ1-5 | TRBV15 | - | - | TGTGCCACCAGCAGATCAACTTTCCCCATCCAGCATTTT | CATSRSTFPIQHF
TRBJ2-1 | TRBV6-1 | few | - | TGTGCCAGCAGCCAGGGAGCGGACTCCTACAATGAGCAGTTCTTC | CASSQGADSYNEQFF
TRBJ2-1 | TRBV5-8 | - | - | TGTGCCAGCAGCGGAACTAGGGCCTCCTACAATGAGCAGTTCTTC | CASSGTRASYNEQFF
TRBJ2-7 | TRBV5-1 | - | TRBD2 | TGCGCCAGCAGCCCGAAACCCAGCGGGAGTAACCACGAGCAGTACTTC | CASSPKPSGSNHEQYF
TRBJ2-1 | TRBV3-1 | few | TRBD2 | TGTGCCAGCAGCACTCTAGCGGGAGGGCTGGATGAGCAGTTCTTC | CASSTLAGGLDEQFF
TRBJ2-2 | TRBV12-3/TRBV12-4 | - | - | TGTGCCAGCAGTTTTGGGTCGGGTAGGGGATACACCGGGGAGCTGTTTTTT | CASSFGSGRGYTGELFF
TRBJ1-1 | TRBV5-4 | - | TRBD1 | TGTGCCAGCAGAGCCGGGACAGACACTGAAGCTTTCTTT | CASRAGTDTEAFF
TRBJ2-4 | TRBV5-1 | few | TRBD2 | TGCGCCAGCAGCTTGACAGCCCTAACGGGAGGAAACATTCAGTACTTC | CASSLTALTGGNIQYF
TRBJ2-3 | TRBV7-3 | few | TRBD2 | TGTGCCAGCAGCTTAATCGGGACTAGCGGGAATACGCAGTATTTT | CASSLIGTSGNTQYF
TRBJ2-1 | TRBV15 | - | - | TGTGCCACCAGCAGAGTGTCGGGACCGTTCAACAATGAGCAGTTCTTC | CATSRVSGPFNNEQFF
TRBJ1-6 | TRBV5-1 | many | - | TGCGCCAGCAGCTTGGACTCAGTTTATAATTCACCCCTCCACTTT | CASSLDSVYNSPLHF
TRBJ2-1 | TRBV11-2 | - | - | TGTGCCAGCAGCTTACGCGGCGACGTCTACAATGAGCAGTTCTTC | CASSLRGDVYNEQFF
TRBJ2-7 | TRBV18 | few | - | TGTGCCAGCTCACCGGCAGGACATAGCTCCTACGAGCAGTACTTC | CASSPAGHSSYEQYF
TRBJ1-2 | TRBV29-1 | many | - | TGCAGCGTTGATAGGTTTAGAGCTAACTATGGCTACACCTTC | CSVDRFRANYGYTF
TRBJ1-5 | TRBV24-1 | - | - | TGTGCCACCAGTGATTTTCACGCCCCAGGCAATCAGCCCCAGCATTTT | CATSDFHAPGNQPQHF
TRBJ2-2 | TRBV20-1 | - | - | TGCAGTGCTAGGGATGGACGGGAGACGACGAACACCGGGGAGCTGTTTTTT | CSARDGRETTNTGELFF
TRBJ2-1 | TRBV5-1 | few | TRBD2 | TGCGCCAGCACCCCCTTGGAGCGGGAGGGTTACAATGAGCAGTTCTTC | CASTPLEREGYNEQFF
TRBJ1-2 | TRBV5-1 | few | - | TGCGCCAGCAGCTTGGATGTTAACTATGGCTACACCTTC | CASSLDVNYGYTF
TRBJ2-2 | TRBV7-9 | few | - | TGTGCCAGCAGCTTAACGTCCGGGACCTACACCGGGGAGCTGTTTTTT | CASSLTSGTYTGELFF
TRBJ2-4 | TRBV7-8 | - | - | TGTGCCAGCAGCTTAGCCCCGGACGGGGAAAACATGCAGTACTTC | CASSLAPDGENMQYF
TRBJ1-2 | TRBV12-3/TRBV12-4 | - | - | TGTGCAAGCAGTTTCCGCCCTTCCTATGGCTACACCTTC | CASSFRPSYGYTF
TRBJ2-1 | TRBV5-1 | many | TRBD1 | TGCGCCAGCAGCTATCTGTTACAGGGGCGCTCCTACAATGAGCAGTTCTTC | CASSYLLQGRSYNEQFF
TRBJ2-3 | TRBV7-3 | - | - | TGTGCCAGCAGCTTCGCGGGCGCTAGCACAGATACGCAGTATTTT | CASSFAGASTDTQYF
TRBJ2-1 | TRBV20-1 | - | - | TGCAGTGCTAGTCTTCCCAGCGGGCCATCCGGTGAGCAGTTCTTC | CSASLPSGPSGEQFF
TRBJ2-5 | TRBV7-2 | - | - | TGTGCCAGCAGCTGGCGCGGGGGACAGCTCTCAGGAGAGACCCAGTACTTC | CASSWRGGQLSGETQYF
TRBJ2-7 | TRBV10-3 | - | - | TGTGCCATCACCGGCAGCTCCAACCACGAGCAGTACTTC | CAITGSSNHEQYF
TRBJ1-5 | TRBV27 | - | TRBD1 | TGTGCCAGCAGCCCACGACAGGGAGTGCAGCCCCAGCATTTT | CASSPRQGVQPQHF
TRBJ2-1 | TRBV5-6 | - | - | TGTGCCAGCAGCCAGTACGCGGGGAGCTCCTACAATGAGCAGTTCTTC | CASSQYAGSSYNEQFF
TRBJ1-1 | TRBV14 | few | - | TGTGCCAGCAGCCTCCAGGGATTAGTAGCTTTCTTT | CASSLQGLVAFF
TRBJ1-2 | TRBV19 | - | - | TGTGCCAGTAGCTCTGCTTTATGGGGCTACACCTTC | CASSSALWGYTF
TRBJ2-2 | TRBV5-1 | once | - | TGCGCCAGCAGCTTTACCGGGACTCTCGAGGAGCTGTTTTTT | CASSFTGTLEELFF
TRBJ1-4 | TRBV27 | few | - | TGTGCCAGCAGTTTTAAACCTCCCGCTTTCGGGAGAGAAAAACTGTTTTTT | CASSFKPPAFGREKLFF
TRBJ2-1 | TRBV20-1 | few | TRBD2 | TGCAGTGCTACCCCGTCACTAGCGGGAGGCCATGAGCAGTTCTTC | CSATPSLAGGHEQFF
TRBJ1-2 | TRBV27 | few | TRBD1 | TGTGCCAGCAGTGAGGGAGGGGGCTTCTATGGCTACACCTTC | CASSEGGGFYGYTF
TRBJ1-5 | TRBV7-8 | - | - | TGTGCCAGCAGCTTTAAGACAGGACTCAATCAGCCCCAGCATTTT | CASSFKTGLNQPQHF
TRBJ2-7 | TRBV7-8 | few | - | TGTGCCAGCAGCTTCACGGACTACGAGCAGTACTTC | CASSFTDYEQYF
TRBJ2-7 | TRBV7-2 | few | - | TGTGCCAGCAGCCCCTTCTCGGTAGTGTCCTACGAGCAGTACTTC | CASSPFSVVSYEQYF
TRBJ1-5 | TRBV10-2 | few | TRBD1 | TGCGCCAGCAGATCACAGGGGGCCCATCAGCCCCAGCATTTT | CASRSQGAHQPQHF
TRBJ1-3 | TRBV21-1 | - | - | TGTGCCAGCAGCAAAGCCGGGACAGGGGATGGAAACACCATATATTTT | CASSKAGTGDGNTIYF
TRBJ2-7 | TRBV5-1 | - | TRBD2 | TGCGCCAGCAGCCCAGACTTGACTAGCGGTTTCTACGAGCAGTACTTC | CASSPDLTSGFYEQYF
TRBJ2-6 | TRBV9 | - | - | TGTGCCAGCAGACCGAGCGACGGCTCTGGGGCCAACGTCCTGACTTTC | CASRPSDGSGANVLTF
TRBJ1-2 | TRBV3-1 | - | - | TGTGCCAGCAGCCAAGGATGGGCGTCTCCGAACTATGGCTACACCTTC | CASSQGWASPNYGYTF